This entry concerns a single TCR beta chain. Its specificity is unknown. The PCR was carried out with 60 Vbeta primers and 13 Jbeta primers. Profiled with immunoSEQ multiplex PCR; TCRdb holds only in-frame clones, not every one. This table has some 80,000 clones, around 78% appearing once. This specimen comes from a study of cytomegalovirus exposure and HLA in healthy donors. Study overall: Most donors, 70% to 85% of a few hundred genotyped, fell in the Caucasian-associated ancestry cluster.

Nominally healthy donors were sampled, though unrecorded immune exposures were likely. Germline loops: CDR1 MRHNA, CDR2 SNTAGT. Between the trimmed V and J ends, which lost 2 bases and 4 bases, there was a span of 9 bases. This CDR3 has 14 residues. Study results and limitations: TCR beta V- and J-gene trimming was later associated with a missense DCLRE1C variant. Previously analyzed data showed that most TCR beta V segments were productive at a frequency of about 90% or about 30%.

This TCR was recovered from a man aged 35 to 55 in good health and CMV-seronegative. This rearrangement joins TRBV6-4 to TRBJ2-1; D uncertain. The sequenced material came from PBMCs. DNA for the CDR3: TGTGCCAGCAGTGACGGCAACCGATACAATGAGCAGTTCTTC. Encoded protein: CASSDGNRYNEQFF.